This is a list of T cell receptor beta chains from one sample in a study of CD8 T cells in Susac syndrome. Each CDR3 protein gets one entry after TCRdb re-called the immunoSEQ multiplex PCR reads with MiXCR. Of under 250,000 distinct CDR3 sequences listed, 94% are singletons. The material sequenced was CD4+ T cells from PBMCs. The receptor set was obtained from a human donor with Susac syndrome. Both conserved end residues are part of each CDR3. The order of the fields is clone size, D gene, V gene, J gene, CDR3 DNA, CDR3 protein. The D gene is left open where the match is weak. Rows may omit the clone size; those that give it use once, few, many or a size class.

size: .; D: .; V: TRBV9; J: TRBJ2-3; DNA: TGTGCCAGCAGCCCCATCAGCGAACCTAGCACAGATACGCAGTATTTT; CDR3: CASSPISEPSTDTQYF
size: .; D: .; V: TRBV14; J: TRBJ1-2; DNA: TGTGCCAGCAGCCAAGATTGGGGTGCTAACTATGGCTACACCTTC; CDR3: CASSQDWGANYGYTF
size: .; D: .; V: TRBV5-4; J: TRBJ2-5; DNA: TGTGCCAGCAGCTCTGTGACAGAAGAGACCCAGTACTTC; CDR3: CASSSVTEETQYF
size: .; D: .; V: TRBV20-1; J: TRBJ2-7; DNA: TGCAGTGCACACGTCGGAGGGCATCGATATACCTACGAGCAGTACTTC; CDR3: CSAHVGGHRYTYEQYF
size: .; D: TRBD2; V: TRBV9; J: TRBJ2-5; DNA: TGTGCCAGCAGCGTTGGAAGCGGGGGTATACAAGAGACCCAGTACTTC; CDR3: CASSVGSGGIQETQYF
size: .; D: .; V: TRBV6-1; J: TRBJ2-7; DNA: TGTGCCAGCAGTGATCCTTCCTACGAGCAGTACTTC; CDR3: CASSDPSYEQYF
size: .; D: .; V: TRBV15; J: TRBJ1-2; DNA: TGTGCCACCAGCAGAGACCGACAGTACATAGCTAACTATGGCTACACCTTC; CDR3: CATSRDRQYIANYGYTF
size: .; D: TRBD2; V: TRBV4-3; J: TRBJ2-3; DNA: TGCGCCAGCAGCCCCGGACTAGCGGGGGAGCCAGATACGCAGTATTTT; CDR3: CASSPGLAGEPDTQYF
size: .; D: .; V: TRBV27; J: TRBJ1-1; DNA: TGTGCCAGCAGTTACAGGGCGAACACTGAAGCTTTCTTT; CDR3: CASSYRANTEAFF
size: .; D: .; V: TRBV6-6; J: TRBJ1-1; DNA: TGTGCCAGCAGTTCCGCCCTACAGAACACTGAAGCTTTCTTT; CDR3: CASSSALQNTEAFF
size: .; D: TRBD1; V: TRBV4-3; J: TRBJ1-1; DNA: TGCGCCAGCAGCCAACCGGACAGGGAATCTGAAGCTTTCTTT; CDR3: CASSQPDRESEAFF
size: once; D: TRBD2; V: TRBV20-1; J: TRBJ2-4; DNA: TGCAGTGCGGCCCGGCAGCGGGGGAAAAACATTCAGTACTTC; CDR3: CSAARQRGKNIQYF
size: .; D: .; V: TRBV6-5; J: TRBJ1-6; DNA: TGTGCCAGCAGTTACTCGGGGGTGCCCTATAATTCACCCCTCCACTTT; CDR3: CASSYSGVPYNSPLHF
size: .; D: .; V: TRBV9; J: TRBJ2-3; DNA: TGTGCCAGCAGCCCGACAGGGAGGACAGATACGCAGTATTTT; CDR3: CASSPTGRTDTQYF
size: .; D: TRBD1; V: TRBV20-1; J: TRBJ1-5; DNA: TGCAGTGCTAGCAGGGACAGGGGCAATCAGCCCCAGCATTTT; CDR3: CSASRDRGNQPQHF
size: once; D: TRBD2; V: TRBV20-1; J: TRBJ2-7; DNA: TGCAGCGCTCTATCCCGGATCGGGGGACTAGGCGAGCAGTACTTC; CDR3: CSALSRIGGLGEQYF
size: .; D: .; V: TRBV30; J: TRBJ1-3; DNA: TGTGCCTGGAGGGGGACGAAAAGGGGGATCTCTGGAAACACCATATATTTT; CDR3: CAWRGTKRGISGNTIYF
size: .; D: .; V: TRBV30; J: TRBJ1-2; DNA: .; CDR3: CAFLEKVYGYTF
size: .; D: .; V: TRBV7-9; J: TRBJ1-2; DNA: TGTGCCAGCAGCCCCCTCAACAAGTCGGGCGATGGCTACACCTTC; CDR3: CASSPLNKSGDGYTF
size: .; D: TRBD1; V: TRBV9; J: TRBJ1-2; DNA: TGTGCCAGCAGCTTACGCCCCCGGGACAGCCCCCCAGATGGCTACACCTTC; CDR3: CASSLRPRDSPPDGYTF
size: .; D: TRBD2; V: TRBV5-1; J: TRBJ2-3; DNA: TGCGCCAGCAGCCTGGAGGGACTAGTTGGCGCAGATACGCAGTATTTT; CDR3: CASSLEGLVGADTQYF
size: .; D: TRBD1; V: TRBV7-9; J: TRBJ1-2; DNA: TGTGCCAGCAGCCACGGGACAGGGAAGGCGAGCTACACCTTC; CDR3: CASSHGTGKASYTF
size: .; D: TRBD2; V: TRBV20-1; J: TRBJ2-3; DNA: TGCAGTGCTATTAAGCGGGGGGGTACAGATACGCAGTATTTT; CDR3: CSAIKRGGTDTQYF
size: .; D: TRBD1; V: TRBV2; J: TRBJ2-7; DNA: TGTGCCAGCAGACCGACAGGGGGCCTTTTCGAGCAGTACTTC; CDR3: CASRPTGGLFEQYF
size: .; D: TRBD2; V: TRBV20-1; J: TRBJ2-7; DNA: TGCAGTGTCAGAGGGCTAGCGGGGACCTACGAGCAGTACTTC; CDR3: CSVRGLAGTYEQYF
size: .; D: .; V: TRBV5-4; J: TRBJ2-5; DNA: TGTGCCAGCAGCTTGGAACGGCAGGGTGCCTCGGAGACCCAGTACTTC; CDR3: CASSLERQGASETQYF
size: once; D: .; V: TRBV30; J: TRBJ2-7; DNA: TGTGCCTGGAGGGGGGGCGACGAGCAGTACTTC; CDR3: CAWRGGDEQYF
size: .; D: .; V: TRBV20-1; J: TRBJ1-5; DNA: TGCAGTGCCCAAAGTTCCCTCAGCAATCAGCCCCAGCATTTT; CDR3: CSAQSSLSNQPQHF
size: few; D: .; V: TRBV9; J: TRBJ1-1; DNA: TGTGCCAGCAGCGTAGGACTGGAGAGTGAAGCTTTCTTT; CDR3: CASSVGLESEAFF
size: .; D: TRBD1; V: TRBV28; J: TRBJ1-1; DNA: TGTGCCAGCAGGGGGACAGCGAGCACTGAAGCTTTCTTT; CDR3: CASRGTASTEAFF
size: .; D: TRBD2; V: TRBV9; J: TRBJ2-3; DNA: TGTGCCAGCAGCGTAGAGGCGGGGGGTACAGATACGCAGTATTTT; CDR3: CASSVEAGGTDTQYF
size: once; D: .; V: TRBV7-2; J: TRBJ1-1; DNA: TGTGCCAGCAGCTTTAAAGCGACGAACACTGAAGCTTTCTTT; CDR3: CASSFKATNTEAFF
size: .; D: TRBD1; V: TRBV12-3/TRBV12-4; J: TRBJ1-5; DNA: TGTGCCAGCAGCCTAGACAGGGGATTTGGCAATCAGCCCCAGCATTTT; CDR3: CASSLDRGFGNQPQHF
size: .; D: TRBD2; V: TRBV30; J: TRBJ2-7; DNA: TGTGCCTGGAGTGTACGGGGGGGCCCCCTCTACGAGCAGTACTTC; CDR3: CAWSVRGGPLYEQYF
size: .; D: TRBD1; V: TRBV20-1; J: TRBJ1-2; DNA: TGCAGTGCTAGGGACAGGGGGCCTGGCGATGGCTACACCTTC; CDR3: CSARDRGPGDGYTF
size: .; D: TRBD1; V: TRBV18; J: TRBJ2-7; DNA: TGTGCCAGCTCGTCAACCGGGACAGACCTCCACGAGCAGTACTTC; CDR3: CASSSTGTDLHEQYF
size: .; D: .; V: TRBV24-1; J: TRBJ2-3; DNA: TGTGCCACCAGTGATTTTGAAGGAGATACGCAGTATTTT; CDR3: CATSDFEGDTQYF
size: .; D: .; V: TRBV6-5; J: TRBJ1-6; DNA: TGTGCCAGCAGTTACCGGCAGGTCCGGTCACCCCTCCACTTT; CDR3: CASSYRQVRSPLHF
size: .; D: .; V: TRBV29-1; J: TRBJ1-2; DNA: TGCAGCGTTGAGGACGGAGGACGCCCCTACACCTTC; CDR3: CSVEDGGRPYTF
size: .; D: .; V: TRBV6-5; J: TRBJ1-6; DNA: TGTGCCAGCGGCCGTTCGGGGGACTTAGGGTCACCCCTCCACTTT; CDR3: CASGRSGDLGSPLHF
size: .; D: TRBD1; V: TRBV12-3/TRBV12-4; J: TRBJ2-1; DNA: TGTGCCAGCAACGACAGGGGGCCCACCTACAATGAGCAGTTCTTC; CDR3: CASNDRGPTYNEQFF
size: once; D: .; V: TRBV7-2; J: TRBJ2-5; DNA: TGTGCCAGCAGCTTAGTAACCCAGTCCCCCCAGGAGACCCAGTACTTC; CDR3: CASSLVTQSPQETQYF
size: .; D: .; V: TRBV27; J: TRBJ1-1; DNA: TGTGCCAGCAGGCGGGGCCGGGATCCTTCGCAAGAAGCTTTCTTT; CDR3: CASRRGRDPSQEAFF
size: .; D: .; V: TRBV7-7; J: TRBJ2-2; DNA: TGTGCTAGCCAAGTAGGACTGAACACCGGGGAGCTGTTTTTT; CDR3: CASQVGLNTGELFF
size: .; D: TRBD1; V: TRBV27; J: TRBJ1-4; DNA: TGTGCCAGCAGCAGAGCGGGACAGCTCGCCCTCACAACTAATGAAAAACTGTTTTTT; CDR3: CASSRAGQLALTTNEKLFF
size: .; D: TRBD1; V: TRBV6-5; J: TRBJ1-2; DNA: TGTGCCAGCACCCTTACGCCTGACAGGGACAGTGGCTACACCTTC; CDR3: CASTLTPDRDSGYTF
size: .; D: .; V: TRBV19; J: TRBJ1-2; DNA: TGTGCCAGTAGTCCCCCCCTAATCTATGGCTACACCTTC; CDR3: CASSPPLIYGYTF
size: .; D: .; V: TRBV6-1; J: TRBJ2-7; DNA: TGTGCCAGCAGTCGGTGGGTAAACGAGCAGTACTTC; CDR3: CASSRWVNEQYF
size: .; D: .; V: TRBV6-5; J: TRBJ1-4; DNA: TGTGCCAGCAGTTACTTGGGAAGGGAAAAACTGTTTTTT; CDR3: CASSYLGREKLFF
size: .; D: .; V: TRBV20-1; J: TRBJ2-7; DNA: TGCAGTGCCCCGGACAGTTTCTCCTACGAGCAGTACTTC; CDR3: CSAPDSFSYEQYF